The subject of this entry is one TCR beta chain. Its antigen is not known. This specimen comes from a study of shared clonotypes between healthy human individuals. Findings and caveats of the study: Against clonotypes common to all four donors, non-shared ones had lower generation probabilities.

The CDR3 is 18 amino acids. CDR1 is WSHSY, CDR2 SAAADI, per germline. V shed 6 bases and J 7 bases; nucleotides not matched to a gene: 13. It was CD45RO-negative cells, positively selected for CCR7, that made up naive CD8 cells, with terminally differentiated effector memory CD45RA+ cells excluded. There were no recent acute infections or vaccinations among the donors, who were healthy HIV-negative adults. Every donor, a Caucasian adult, lived in Nashville, Tennessee. Sequenced by immunoSEQ multiplex PCR; TCRdb stores in-frame clones only, minus some. The data show about 2 million clones, around 96% seen once.

V gene TRBV10-2 combines with J gene TRBJ2-1; 15 nucleotides agree with TRBD2. The receptor comes from a man in his late teens or twenties in good health. Sequenced material: naive CD8+ T cells sorted from blood. The CDR3 bases are TGCGCCAGCAGCGAACACCCGCTTGGGACTAGCGGGAGGAATGAGCAGTTCTTC. This translates into CASSEHPLGTSGRNEQFF.